Below are 9 T cell receptor beta chains sequenced from a single sample in a study of identical twins. Using its own MiXCR run on the 5' RACE reads, TCRdb lists one record per CDR3 protein. The sample lists 1,800,000 or so distinct CDR3 sequences, around a third occurring once. The sample was cord blood. Receptors were obtained from a newborn girl in good health.

This clonotype was seen a few times. V is TRBV7-9 and J is TRBJ2-7; D is unresolved. Trimming left V 1 base short and J 4 bases short, with 14 bases between. Germline-derived CDR1 and CDR2 are SEHNR and FQNEAQ (reference sequence). The CDR3 is 15 residues long. CDR3 bases: TGTGCCAGCAGCTTAGAAAGCTCCTCATTATACGAGCAGTACTTC. Protein: CASSLESSSLYEQYF.

This clonotype was counted between two and nine times. The chain combines TRBV27 with TRBJ2-7; D is perhaps TRBD1 or TRBD2 (5 bases each). Germline CDR1 is MNHEY and CDR2 is SMNVEV (reference sequence). Deletions cut 8 bases from V and 3 bases from J, with 29 bases between. The CDR3 loop spans 18 amino acids. The CDR3 region has the DNA TGTGCCAGCCGCAAGAAATTCCCCGCCGGGACCATCTTCTACGAGCAGTACTTC. Translating it yields CASRKKFPAGTIFYEQYF.

The V and J genes are TRBV2 and TRBJ2-3; D might be TRBD1 or TRBD2, each matching 5 bases. The CDR3 sequence is 15 residues long. V lost 6 bases, J lost 6 bases, and 19 bases lay in between. Germline V gene lookup returns CDR1 SNHLY and CDR2 FYNNEI. CDR3 bases: TGTGCCAGCAGGATCCGGGACCGAGAATTGGATACGCAGTATTTT. Residues: CASRIRDRELDTQYF.

Of note for this clonotype: The junction differs from germline at one of its ends, possibly a read error. The CDR3 loop reads CACSKATLAELYNEQFF. DNA for the CDR3: TGTGCCTGCAGCAAGGCTACACTAGCTGAGCTCTACAATGAGCAGTTCTTC. The rearrangement uses TRBV4-2 and TRBJ2-1; possibly TRBD2 for D (6 bases). This CDR3 comprises 17 residues. The germline V gene has CDR1 LGHNA and CDR2 YNFKEQ.

Regarding this clonotype: The junction differs from germline at one of its ends, possibly a read error. The chain carries TRBV20-1 and TRBJ2-6; 7 nucleotides line up with TRBD1. CDR3 size: 17 residues. From germline, CDR1 is DFQATT and CDR2 SNEGSKA (reference sequence). The CDR3 protein is CSARVTGYSSGANVLAF. CDR3 in DNA: TGCAGTGCTAGAGTGACAGGGTATAGCTCTGGGGCCAACGTCCTGGCTTTC.

The chain recombines TRBV20-1 with TRBJ1-5; D gene unclear. Trimming removed 3 bases from V and 9 bases from J, with 12 bases in between. This CDR3 is 12 amino acids long. CDR1 is DFQATT and CDR2 is SNEGSKA in the germline V gene (reference sequence). This CDR3 reads CSARGILRPQHF. In DNA, the CDR3 is TGCAGTGCTAGGGGGATACTCCGGCCCCAGCATTTT.

This rearrangement joins TRBV20-1 to TRBJ1-2; 8 bases are shared with TRBD1. This CDR3 spans 13 amino acids. V lost 2 bases and J lost 8; bases outside the gene matches: 7. Germline V lookup: CDR1 DFQATT, CDR2 SNEGSKA (reference sequence). The CDR3 protein is CSARLKQGGGYTF. The CDR3 nucleotides are TGCAGTGCTAGACTAAAACAGGGGGGAGGCTACACCTTC.

This clonotype came up a few times. The chain joins TRBV4-2 to TRBJ2-3; 9 bases agree with TRBD2. The V gene's germline CDR1 is LGHNA and CDR2 YNFKEQ. The CDR3 extends over 17 amino acids. J was trimmed by 5 bases and V by 0 bases; bases with no gene match: 9. CDR3 sequence (DNA): TGTGCCAGCAGCCAAGAAGGGGCGGGGGGGCCGGAAGATACGCAGTATTTT. Protein: CASSQEGAGGPEDTQYF.

The chain couples TRBV7-9 to TRBJ1-1, with 7 bases identical to TRBD1. The CDR3 totals 16 residues. Per the germline V gene, CDR1 is SEHNR and CDR2 is FQNEAQ (reference sequence). V shed 2 bases, J shed 1 base, and the junction held 7 bases outside the gene matches. The CDR3 loop reads CASSLPYRGKNTEAFF. CDR3 sequence (DNA): TGTGCCAGCAGCTTACCCTACAGGGGAAAGAACACTGAAGCTTTCTTT.